The next 24 T cell receptor beta chains were all read from a single sample in a study of CD8 T cells in Susac syndrome. RNA was extracted with the RNeasy kit, and a quantity of about 0.5 to 1 ug was reverse transcribed using random hexamers. MiXCR, run by TCRdb on the immunoSEQ multiplex PCR reads, gives a single entry per CDR3 protein. The table shows approximately 110,000 distinct CDR3 sequences, with around 94% occurring only once. Sequences were obtained from CD4+ T cells from PBMCs. These receptors originate from a human donor in good health.

The V and J genes are TRBV29-1 and TRBJ1-1, with a tentative D call TRBD1 (5 bases). Germline V lookup: CDR1 SQVTM, CDR2 ANQGSEA. Trimming shortened V by 3 bases and J by 5 bases, and 10 bases separated the two germline ends. The CDR3 consists of 12 residues. Here the CDR3 reads CSVDEGSTEAFF. DNA of the CDR3: TGCAGCGTTGACGAGGGGAGTACTGAAGCTTTCTTT.

This clonotype was seen once. The genes are TRBV5-1 and TRBJ1-2, with unresolved D. The CDR3 has 17 amino acids. V was trimmed by 0 bases and J by 1 base, leaving 16 bases between them. The V gene's germline CDR1 is SGHRS and CDR2 YFSETQ. The CDR3 here is CASSLAAGPPVNYGYTF. The CDR3 bases are TGCGCCAGCAGCTTGGCGGCAGGTCCCCCCGTTAACTATGGCTACACCTTC.

J is TRBJ2-7 and V is TRBV10-2; D gene ambiguous. CDR1 WSHSY and CDR2 SAAADI come from the germline V gene. The ends were cut back, 0 bases at V and 6 bases at J, with 9 bases in the middle. This CDR3 has 13 amino acids. The CDR3, as DNA: TGCGCCAGCAGTGAGTCTAGGCAGGTCGAGCAGTACTTC. As protein: CASSESRQVEQYF.

Written as DNA, the CDR3 is TGTGCCAGCAGCCAGGGACAGCAAGAGACCCAGTACTTC. Its protein product is CASSQGQQETQYF. The V and J genes are TRBV7-9 and TRBJ2-5, with TRBD1 identical over 7 bases. The CDR3 runs to 13 residues. With 5 bases clipped from V and 2 bases from J, the junction kept 2 bases outside the gene matches. Per germline, CDR1 SEHNR and CDR2 FQNEAQ (reference sequence).

The V and J genes are TRBV2 and TRBJ2-5; D is uncertain. V was pared by 6 bases and J by 3 bases, with 17 bases between. The CDR3 is made up of 15 amino acids. Per the germline V gene, CDR1 is SNHLY and CDR2 is FYNNEI. The CDR3 sequence is CASSRLTQMEETQYF. DNA of the CDR3: TGTGCCAGCAGCCGTCTGACTCAAATGGAAGAGACCCAGTACTTC. The entire variable domain, with the rest obtained from reference TRBV2 and TRBJ2-5, is as follows: EPEVTQTPSHQVTQMGQEVILRCVPISNHLYFYWYRQILGQKVEFLVSFYNNEISEKSEIFDDQFSVERPDGSNFTLKIRSTKLEDSAMYFCASSRLTQMEETQYFGPGTRLLVL.

The rearrangement links TRBV4-3 to TRBJ2-6, with 7 bases that match TRBD2. In germline, CDR1 is LGHNA, CDR2 YSLEER. With V trimmed by 5 bases and J by 0 bases, 7 bases remained unmatched. CDR3 length equals 17 residues. Here the CDR3 reads CASSSVGGSSGANVLTF. The CDR3 region has the DNA TGCGCCAGCAGCTCCGTGGGCGGGAGCTCTGGGGCCAACGTCCTGACTTTC.

The table lists this clonotype with a count of one. The gene calls are TRBV5-1 and TRBJ2-7; 7 bases agree with TRBD1. This CDR3 comprises 15 residues. The V gene's germline CDR1 is SGHRS and CDR2 YFSETQ. V gave up 1 base and J gave up 2 bases; unmatched junction bases: 6. CDR3 nucleotide sequence: TGCGCCAGCAGCTTGACCCCCACAGGGGCCTACGAGCAGTACTTC. Its translation: CASSLTPTGAYEQYF.

In this sample, this clonotype turned up a few times. The CDR3 sequence is CASSEGAPEQYF. DNA of the CDR3: TGTGCCAGCAGTGAAGGGGCCCCTGAGCAGTACTTC. The chain uses TRBV2 and TRBJ2-7; D remains ambiguous. This CDR3 is built from 12 residues. Trimming took 1 base from V and 7 from J, leaving 8 bases between them. Germline V gene data show CDR1 as SNHLY and CDR2 as FYNNEI. The variable domain in full, completed from reference TRBV2 and TRBJ2-7, reads EPEVTQTPSHQVTQMGQEVILRCVPISNHLYFYWYRQILGQKVEFLVSFYNNEISEKSEIFDDQFSVERPDGSNFTLKIRSTKLEDSAMYFCASSEGAPEQYFGPGTRLTVT.

This clonotype was seen only once. The chain is built from TRBV29-1 and TRBJ1-1, with D possibly TRBD1 on 5 matching bases. Trimming cost V 4 bases and J 0 bases, with 9 bases left between them. Germline CDR1 and CDR2: SQVTM and ANQGSEA. The CDR3 sequence is 13 residues long. CDR3 in DNA: TGCAGCGTTGTTTCAGGGTTGAACACTGAAGCTTTCTTT. Its protein product is CSVVSGLNTEAFF.

This clonotype turned up a few times. The CDR3 DNA follows: TGTGCCAGCAGTTTCGCAGGGGAAGAGACCCAGTACTTC. It yields the protein CASSFAGEETQYF. The chain has TRBV6-1 and TRBJ2-5; tentatively, D is TRBD1 (6 bases). The V and J ends lost 5 bases and 3 bases respectively, with 10 bases between them. The CDR3 is made up of 13 amino acids. CDR1 MNHNS and CDR2 SASEGT come from the germline V gene.

The chain recombines TRBV10-3 with TRBJ1-3, with D perhaps matching TRBD1 (6 bases). The CDR3 is 13 amino acids. Germline loops: CDR1 ENHRY, CDR2 SYGVKD. Trimming took 6 bases from V and 0 from J, leaving 6 bases between them. The CDR3 nucleotides read TGTGCCATCAGGGACAGCTCTGGAAACACCATATATTTT. This codes for CAIRDSSGNTIYF.

This sequence joins TRBV5-6 and TRBJ2-5; possibly TRBD2 for D (6 bases). V lost 4 bases and J 2 bases, leaving 15 bases between the germline ends. The CDR3 extends over 15 amino acids. Germline assignment: CDR1 SGHDT and CDR2 YYEEEE. The CDR3, as DNA: TGTGCCAGCAGCCGGTCGCTAGCGACACAAGAGACCCAGTACTTC. Its protein is CASSRSLATQETQYF.

The V and J genes are TRBV27 and TRBJ2-1; D unresolved. Trimming left V 7 bases short and J 2 bases short, with 18 bases between. The germline CDR1 and CDR2 sequences are MNHEY and SMNVEV (reference sequence). The CDR3 contains 16 residues. The CDR3 DNA reads TGTGCCAGCACATTCAAAGCAGGAGACCCCTACAATGAGCAGTTCTTC. Amino acids: CASTFKAGDPYNEQFF.

The genes are TRBV7-9 and TRBJ2-3; a weak D match, TRBD2 (6 bases). This CDR3 contains 13 residues. V dropped 2 bases and J dropped 4 bases, with 7 bases sitting between them. The germline CDR1 and CDR2 sequences are SEHNR and FQNEAQ (reference sequence). The CDR3 loop is CASSLWEADTQYF. CDR3 DNA: TGTGCCAGCAGCTTATGGGAGGCAGATACGCAGTATTTT. Combining the CDR3 with reference TRBV7-9 and TRBJ2-3 gives the whole variable domain DTGVSQNPRHKITKRGQNVTFRCDPISEHNRLYWYRQTLGQGPEFLTYFQNEAQLEKSRLLSDRFSAERPKGSFSTLEIQRTEQGDSAMYLCASSLWEADTQYFGPGTRLTVL.

CDR3 loop: CASSQLGLGETQYF. The CDR3 DNA follows: TGCGCCAGCAGCCAATTGGGACTAGGAGAGACCCAGTACTTC. The V and J genes are TRBV5-1 and TRBJ2-5; the match to TRBD2 covers 8 bases. Germline V lookup: CDR1 SGHRS, CDR2 YFSETQ. The CDR3 contains 14 residues. The V segment lost 4 bases and the J segment 4 bases; nucleotides outside the gene matches: 6.

The chain is built from TRBV6-2 or TRBV6-3 and TRBJ2-1; 7 bases align to TRBD2. The V gene end was trimmed by 6 bases and the J gene end by 9 bases; junction bases not matched to a gene: 2. Germline V gene sequence: CDR1 MNHEY, CDR2 SVGEGT. This CDR3 contains 11 residues. Here the CDR3 reads CASSRTSEQFF. The CDR3 DNA reads as TGTGCCAGCAGCCGGACTAGTGAGCAGTTCTTC.

The V gene is TRBV18, the J gene TRBJ2-1; 7 bases match TRBD2. The CDR3 has 16 residues. V shed 3 bases and J 3 bases; nucleotides not matched to a gene: 8. Germline CDR1 KGHSH, CDR2 LQKENI. Written as DNA, the CDR3 is TGTGCCAGCTCACCTCCCGGGGGAGGGGACTACAATGAGCAGTTCTTC. This gives the protein CASSPPGGGDYNEQFF.

This clonotype was observed a few times. The V call is TRBV5-6, the J call TRBJ1-5, with no clear D. V was clipped by 5 bases and J by 2 bases, with 5 bases between them. The CDR3 covers 12 residues. Germline V CDR1 and CDR2: SGHDT, YYEEEE. DNA of the CDR3: TGTGCCAGCAGGAGGGGCAATCAGCCCCAGCATTTT. This translates into CASRRGNQPQHF.

The V call is TRBV5-1, the J call TRBJ2-1, with D unclear. CDR1 is SGHRS, CDR2 YFSETQ, per germline. The CDR3 is made up of 14 amino acids. V was clipped by 0 bases and J by 6 bases, with 10 bases between them. The CDR3 sequence: CASSLVPTLNEQFF. CDR3 in DNA: TGCGCCAGCAGCTTGGTACCGACTCTCAATGAGCAGTTCTTC.

The V gene is TRBV20-1, the J gene TRBJ2-1; 9 bases are a match to TRBD2. The germline gives CDR1 DFQATT, CDR2 SNEGSKA (reference sequence). V dropped 0 bases and J dropped 7; count of bases not matched to a gene: 10. The CDR3 loop spans 16 amino acids. The CDR3 nucleotides are TGCAGTGCTAGAGATTGGGGCGGGAGGGCCGCGAATGAGCAGTTCTTC. This encodes CSARDWGGRAANEQFF.

The gene calls are TRBV5-4 and TRBJ2-5, with 14 bases identical to TRBD2. V was pared by 7 bases and J by 2 bases, with 1 base of the junction left unmatched. The CDR3 consists of 14 residues. Germline CDR1 and CDR2: SGHNT and YYREEE (reference sequence). The CDR3: CASGLAGGQETQYF. CDR3 DNA sequence: TGTGCCAGCGGACTAGCGGGGGGACAAGAGACCCAGTACTTC. The entire variable domain, with the rest obtained from reference TRBV5-4 and TRBJ2-5, is as follows: ETGVTQSPTHLIKTRGQQVTLRCSSQSGHNTVSWYQQALGQGPQFIFQYYREEENGRGNFPPRFSGLQFPNYSSELNVNALELDDSALYLCASGLAGGQETQYFGPGTRLLVL.

J is TRBJ1-3 and V is TRBV7-9; 12 bases are a match to TRBD1. After removal of 3 bases from V and 4 bases from J, the junction contained 7 bases not matched to a gene. This CDR3 has 17 residues. Germline V lookup: CDR1 SEHNR, CDR2 FQNEAQ (reference sequence). The CDR3: CASSFLRDRGPGNTIYF. The CDR3 nucleotides read TGTGCCAGCAGCTTCCTCCGGGACAGGGGGCCGGGAAACACCATATATTTT.

The chain combines TRBV7-9 with TRBJ2-5, with 9 bases fitting TRBD2. Trimming removed 4 bases from V and 5 bases from J; junction bases left unmatched: 14. The length of the CDR3 is 17 residues. The germline V gene encodes CDR1 SEHNR and CDR2 FQNEAQ (reference sequence). The CDR3 coding sequence is TGTGCCAGCAGCTCCTCGATGGCGGGAGGGTTTCTGGAGACCCAGTACTTC. Translating gives CASSSSMAGGFLETQYF. The whole variable domain, filled in from reference TRBV7-9 and TRBJ2-5, reads DTGVSQNPRHKITKRGQNVTFRCDPISEHNRLYWYRQTLGQGPEFLTYFQNEAQLEKSRLLSDRFSAERPKGSFSTLEIQRTEQGDSAMYLCASSSSMAGGFLETQYFGPGTRLLVL.

The chain combines TRBV6-5 with TRBJ2-7, with TRBD2 matching 8 bases. J gave up 3 bases and V 4 bases, and 5 bases lay outside the gene matches. From germline, CDR1 is MNHEY and CDR2 SVGAGI. The CDR3 has 14 residues. The CDR3 loop reads CASSSPGLGYEQYF. Here the CDR3 DNA reads TGTGCCAGCAGTTCCCCGGGACTAGGCTACGAGCAGTACTTC.